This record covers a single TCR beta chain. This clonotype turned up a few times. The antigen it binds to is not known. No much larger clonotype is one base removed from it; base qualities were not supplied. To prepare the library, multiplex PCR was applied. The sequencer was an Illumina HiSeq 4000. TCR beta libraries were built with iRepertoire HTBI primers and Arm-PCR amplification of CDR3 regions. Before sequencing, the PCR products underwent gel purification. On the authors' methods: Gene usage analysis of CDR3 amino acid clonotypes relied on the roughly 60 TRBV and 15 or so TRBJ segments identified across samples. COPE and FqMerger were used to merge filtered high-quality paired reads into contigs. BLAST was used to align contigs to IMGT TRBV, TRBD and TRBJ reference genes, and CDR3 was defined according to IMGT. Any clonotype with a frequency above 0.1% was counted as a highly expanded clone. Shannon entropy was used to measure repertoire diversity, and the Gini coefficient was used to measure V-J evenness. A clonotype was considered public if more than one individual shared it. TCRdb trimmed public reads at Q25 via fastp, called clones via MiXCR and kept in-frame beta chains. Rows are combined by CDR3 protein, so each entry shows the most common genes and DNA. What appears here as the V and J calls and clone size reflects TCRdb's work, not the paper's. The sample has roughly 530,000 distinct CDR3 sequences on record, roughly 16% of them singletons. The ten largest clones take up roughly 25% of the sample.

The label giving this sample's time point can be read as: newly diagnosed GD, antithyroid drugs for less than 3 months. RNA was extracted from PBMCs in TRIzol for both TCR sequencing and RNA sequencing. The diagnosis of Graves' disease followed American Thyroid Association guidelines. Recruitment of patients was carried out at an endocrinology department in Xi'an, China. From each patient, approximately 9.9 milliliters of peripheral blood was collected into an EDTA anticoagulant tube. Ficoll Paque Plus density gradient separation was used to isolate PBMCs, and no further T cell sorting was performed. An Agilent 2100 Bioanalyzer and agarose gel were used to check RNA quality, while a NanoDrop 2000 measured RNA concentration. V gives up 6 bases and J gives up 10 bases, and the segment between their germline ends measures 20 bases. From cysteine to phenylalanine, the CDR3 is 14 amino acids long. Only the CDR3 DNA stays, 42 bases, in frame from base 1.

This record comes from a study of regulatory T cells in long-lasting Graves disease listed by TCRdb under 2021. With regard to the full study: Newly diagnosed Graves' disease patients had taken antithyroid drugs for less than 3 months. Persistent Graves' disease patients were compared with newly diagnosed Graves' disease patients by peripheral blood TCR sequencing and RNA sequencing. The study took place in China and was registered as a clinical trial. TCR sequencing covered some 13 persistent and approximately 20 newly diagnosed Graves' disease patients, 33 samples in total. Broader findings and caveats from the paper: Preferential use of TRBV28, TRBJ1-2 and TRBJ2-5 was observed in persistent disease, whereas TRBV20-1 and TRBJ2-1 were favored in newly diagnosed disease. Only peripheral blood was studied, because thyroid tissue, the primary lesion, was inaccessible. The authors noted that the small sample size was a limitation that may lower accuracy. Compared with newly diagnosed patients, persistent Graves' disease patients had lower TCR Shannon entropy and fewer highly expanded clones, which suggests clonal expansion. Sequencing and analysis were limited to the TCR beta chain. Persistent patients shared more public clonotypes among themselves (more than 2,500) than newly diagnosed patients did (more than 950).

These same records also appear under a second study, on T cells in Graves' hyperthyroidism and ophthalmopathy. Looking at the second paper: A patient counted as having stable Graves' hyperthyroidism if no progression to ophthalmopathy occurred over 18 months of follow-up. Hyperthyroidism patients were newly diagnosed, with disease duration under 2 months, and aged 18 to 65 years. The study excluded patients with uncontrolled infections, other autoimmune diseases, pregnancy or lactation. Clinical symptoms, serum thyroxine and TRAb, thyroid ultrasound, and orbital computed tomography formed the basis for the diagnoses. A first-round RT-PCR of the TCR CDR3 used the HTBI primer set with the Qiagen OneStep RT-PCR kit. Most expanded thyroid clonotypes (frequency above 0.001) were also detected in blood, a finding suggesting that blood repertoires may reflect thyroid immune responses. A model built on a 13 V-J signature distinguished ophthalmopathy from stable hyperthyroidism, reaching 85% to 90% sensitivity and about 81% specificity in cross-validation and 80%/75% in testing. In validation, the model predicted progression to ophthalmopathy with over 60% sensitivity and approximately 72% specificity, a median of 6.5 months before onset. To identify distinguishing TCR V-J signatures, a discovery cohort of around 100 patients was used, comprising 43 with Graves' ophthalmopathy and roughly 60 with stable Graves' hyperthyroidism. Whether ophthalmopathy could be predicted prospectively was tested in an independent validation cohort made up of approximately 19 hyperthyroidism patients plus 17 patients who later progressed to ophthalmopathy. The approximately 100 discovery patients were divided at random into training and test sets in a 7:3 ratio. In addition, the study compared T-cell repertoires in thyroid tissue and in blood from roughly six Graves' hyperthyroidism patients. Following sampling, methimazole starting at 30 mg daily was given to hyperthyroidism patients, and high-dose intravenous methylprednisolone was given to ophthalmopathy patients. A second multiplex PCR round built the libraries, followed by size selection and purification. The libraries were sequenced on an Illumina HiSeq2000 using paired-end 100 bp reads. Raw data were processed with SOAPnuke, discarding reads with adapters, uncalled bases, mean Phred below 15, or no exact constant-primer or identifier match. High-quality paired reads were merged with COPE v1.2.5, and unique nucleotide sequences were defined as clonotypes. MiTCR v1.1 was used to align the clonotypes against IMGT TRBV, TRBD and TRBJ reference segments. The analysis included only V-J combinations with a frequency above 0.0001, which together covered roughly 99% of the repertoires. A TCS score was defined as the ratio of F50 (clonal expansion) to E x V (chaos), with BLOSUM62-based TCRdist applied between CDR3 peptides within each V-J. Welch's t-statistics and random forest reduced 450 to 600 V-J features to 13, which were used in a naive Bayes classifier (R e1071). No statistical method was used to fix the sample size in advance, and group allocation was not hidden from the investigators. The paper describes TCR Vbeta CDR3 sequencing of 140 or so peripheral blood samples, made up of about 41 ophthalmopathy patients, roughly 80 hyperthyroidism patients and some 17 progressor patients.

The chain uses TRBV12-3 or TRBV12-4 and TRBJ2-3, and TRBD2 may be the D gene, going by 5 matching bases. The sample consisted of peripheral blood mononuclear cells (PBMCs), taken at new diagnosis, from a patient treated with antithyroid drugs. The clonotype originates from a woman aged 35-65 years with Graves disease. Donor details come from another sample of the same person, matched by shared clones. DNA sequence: TGTGCCAGCAGCCCCATCCTAGCCTCTCAGGCGCAGTATTTT. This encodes CASSPILASQAQYF.